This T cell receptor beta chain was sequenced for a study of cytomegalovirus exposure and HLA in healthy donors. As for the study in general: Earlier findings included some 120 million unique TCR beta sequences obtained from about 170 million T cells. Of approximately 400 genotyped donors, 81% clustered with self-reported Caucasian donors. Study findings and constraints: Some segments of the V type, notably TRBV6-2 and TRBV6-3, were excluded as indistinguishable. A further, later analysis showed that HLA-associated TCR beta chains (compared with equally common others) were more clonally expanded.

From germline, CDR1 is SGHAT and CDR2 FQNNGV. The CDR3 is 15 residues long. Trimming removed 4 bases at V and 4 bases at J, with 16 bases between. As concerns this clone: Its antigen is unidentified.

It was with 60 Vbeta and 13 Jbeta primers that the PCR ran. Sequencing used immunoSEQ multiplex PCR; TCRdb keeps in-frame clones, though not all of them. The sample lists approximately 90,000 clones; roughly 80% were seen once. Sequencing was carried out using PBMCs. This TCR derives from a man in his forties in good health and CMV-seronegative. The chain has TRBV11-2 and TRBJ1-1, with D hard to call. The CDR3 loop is CASSSIGRVGTEAFF. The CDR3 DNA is TGTGCCAGCAGCTCAATCGGGAGGGTCGGCACTGAAGCTTTCTTT.